One and the same sample provided the 7 T cell receptor beta chains below, sequenced in a study of blood T cell repertoires in COVID-19 (TCRdb year 2020). Library construction relied on the immunoSEQ multiplex PCR assay. What TCRdb holds here is the immuneACCESS table cut down to in-frame rearrangements. Part of the clones is not present; checked against another copy, under half of the missing clones reflect an unresolved V gene, and the others are unexplained. The sample profile shows some 170,000 clones; around 73% of them were found once. The ten largest clones capture roughly a sixth of the sample. Sequencing input: PBMCs or T cells enriched from blood (not recorded which). The receptors were gathered from a woman between 50 and 59 years old who had recovered from COVID-19.

The chain employs TRBV5-1 and TRBJ2-2, with D possibly matching TRBD2 (5 bases). Trimming removed 7 bases from V and 3 bases from J, with 19 bases in between. The CDR3 runs 16 residues. Germline V gives CDR1 SGHRS, CDR2 YFSETQ. The CDR3 nucleotides are TGCGCCAGCGACCCCAGCGGACCTTATTACACCGGGGAGCTGTTTTTT. It translates to CASDPSGPYYTGELFF.

CDR3 DNA: TGTGCCAGCAGCCAAGACCTAATCGGGAGCTCTGGGGCCAACGTCCTGACTTTC. This encodes CASSQDLIGSSGANVLTF. The chain recombines TRBV2 with TRBJ2-6; tentative D call: TRBD2 (6 bases). The CDR3 length is 18 residues. In germline, CDR1 is SNHLY, CDR2 FYNNEI. Trimming removed 6 bases from V and 0 bases from J, with 18 bases in between.

The sample holds a few counts of this clone. The chain combines TRBV7-8 with TRBJ1-6, with D possibly matching TRBD1 (5 bases). Germline-derived CDR1 and CDR2 are SGHVS and FQNEAQ. This CDR3 has 16 amino acids. The V end lost 7 bases, the J end lost 3 bases, and 16 bases lay between the germline ends. The CDR3 protein is CASNLGVGGYNSPLHF. CDR3 DNA: TGTGCCAGCAACCTGGGGGTGGGGGGCTATAATTCACCCCTCCACTTT.

The chain combines TRBV7-9 with TRBJ1-5; tentative D call: TRBD1 (5 bases). CDR3 size: 14 residues. Trimming took off 5 bases at V and 9 bases at J, with 17 bases between the two ends. Germline V lookup: CDR1 SEHNR, CDR2 FQNEAQ (reference sequence). The CDR3 is CASSAGSPFWPQHF. In DNA, the CDR3 is TGTGCCAGCAGCGCAGGGTCGCCATTTTGGCCCCAGCATTTT. The whole variable domain, remainder taken from reference TRBV7-9 and TRBJ1-5, is DTGVSQNPRHKITKRGQNVTFRCDPISEHNRLYWYRQTLGQGPEFLTYFQNEAQLEKSRLLSDRFSAERPKGSFSTLEIQRTEQGDSAMYLCASSAGSPFWPQHFGDGTRLSIL.

V usage is TRBV6-5 and J usage is TRBJ2-7; TRBD2 agrees at 10 bases. V was clipped by 0 bases and J by 0 bases; unmatched bases: 2. Germline V gene sequence: CDR1 MNHEY, CDR2 SVGAGI. The CDR3 is 16 residues long. CDR3 sequence (DNA): TGTGCCAGCAGTTACTCGGCTAGCGGGAGCTCCTACGAGCAGTACTTC. Translated, it gives CASSYSASGSSYEQYF.

This chain connects TRBV28 to TRBJ2-4; D may be TRBD2 (5 bases). V was clipped by 3 bases and J by 9 bases, with 21 bases between them. The CDR3 contains 16 residues. Germline CDR1 MDHEN, CDR2 SYDVKM. CDR3 residues: CASSFVYVGGGGIQYF. CDR3 coding DNA: TGTGCCAGCAGTTTTGTCTACGTTGGAGGCGGTGGCATTCAGTACTTC.

The rearrangement links TRBV30 to TRBJ2-7; D gene ambiguous. Between the trimmed V and J ends, which lost 3 bases and 1 base, there was a span of 4 bases. The CDR3 contains 11 residues. Germline V CDR1 and CDR2: GTSNPN, SVGIG (reference sequence). The CDR3 bases are TGTGCCTGGAGATCGTCCTACGAGCAGTACTTC. Translation gives CAWRSSYEQYF.